The present T cell receptor (beta chain) was sequenced within a study of CD8 T cells in ankylosing spondylitis. On this clonotype: Antigen unknown.

The length of the CDR3 is 15 residues. Deletions cut 5 bases from V and 0 bases from J, with 11 bases between. Germline CDR1 is LGHDT and CDR2 is YNNKEL (reference sequence). Quantitative 5'-RACE with molecular barcodes was used to make the TCR beta libraries. TCRdb processed the 5' RACE reads anew with MiXCR; each CDR3 protein has one entry. The profile covers 50,000 to 70,000 distinct CDR3 sequences, with 6.2% appearing a single time and approximately 5% taken by the ten largest. Study-level points and caveats: The authors found the disease-linked clones to be CD8+ and relatively rare in peripheral blood. For ankylosing spondylitis blood, a TCR beta motif of 7 to 9 highly homologous variants appeared characteristic.

The sequencing sample was made of synovial fluid, either unsorted or a sorted T cell fraction (not recorded which). The TCR sequence derives from a male donor with ankylosing spondylitis. The chain employs TRBV3-1 and TRBJ2-4; D is perhaps TRBD1 (5 bases). The CDR3: CASSSTVLAKNIQYF. CDR3 bases: TGTGCCAGCAGCTCGACAGTTTTAGCCAAAAACATTCAGTACTTC.